This TCR beta chain was captured in a study of cytomegalovirus exposure and HLA in healthy donors. Points from the study as a whole: Solely CMV serostatus was available to characterize immune exposure. Earlier analysis looked at TCR beta V segments, and most were productive about 87% or about 30% of the time. What a later analysis showed was that several of the most significant clusters appeared linked to common viral pathogens.

Only one count was recorded for this clone. The antigen is unknown. The CDR3 totals 14 residues. Per the germline V gene, CDR1 is MDHEN and CDR2 is SYDVKM. Trimming took 0 bases from V and 2 from J; bases not matched to a gene: 1. The PCR was carried out with 60 Vbeta primers and 13 Jbeta primers. Some clones are missing from TCRdb's copy, which holds only in-frame ones; the method was immunoSEQ multiplex PCR. The sample lists roughly 120,000 clones, about 60% occurring once. V gene TRBV28 combines with J gene TRBJ2-7; 7 bases are a match to TRBD1. Sequences were obtained from PBMCs. The origin of this receptor is a woman aged 25 to 39 in good health and CMV-seronegative. CDR3 in DNA: TGTGCCAGCAGTTTATGGCAGGGGGCCTACGAGCAGTACTTC. Translation: CASSLWQGAYEQYF.